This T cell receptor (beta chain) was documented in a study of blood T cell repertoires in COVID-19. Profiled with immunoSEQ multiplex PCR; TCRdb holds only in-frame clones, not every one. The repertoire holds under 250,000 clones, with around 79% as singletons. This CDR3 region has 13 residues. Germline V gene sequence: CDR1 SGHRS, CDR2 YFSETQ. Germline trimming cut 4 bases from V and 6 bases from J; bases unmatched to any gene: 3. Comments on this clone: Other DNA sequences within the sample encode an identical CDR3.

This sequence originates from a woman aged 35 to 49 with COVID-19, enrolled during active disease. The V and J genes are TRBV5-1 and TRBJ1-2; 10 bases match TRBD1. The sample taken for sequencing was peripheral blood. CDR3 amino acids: CASSLGQGDGYTF. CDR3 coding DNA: TGCGCCAGCAGCCTAGGACAGGGGGATGGCTACACCTTC.